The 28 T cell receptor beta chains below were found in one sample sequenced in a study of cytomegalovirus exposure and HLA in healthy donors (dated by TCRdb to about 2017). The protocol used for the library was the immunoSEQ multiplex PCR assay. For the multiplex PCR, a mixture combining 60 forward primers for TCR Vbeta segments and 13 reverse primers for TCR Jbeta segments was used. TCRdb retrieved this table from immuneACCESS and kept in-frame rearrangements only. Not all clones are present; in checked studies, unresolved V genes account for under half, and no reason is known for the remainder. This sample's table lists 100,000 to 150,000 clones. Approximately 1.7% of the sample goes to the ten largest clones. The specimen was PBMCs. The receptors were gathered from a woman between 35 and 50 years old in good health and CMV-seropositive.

The CDR3 protein is CASRLRETGGGQPQHF. For the CDR3, the DNA is TGTGCCAGTAGGCTCCGGGAGACAGGGGGCGGTCAGCCCCAGCATTTT. The genes are TRBV19 and TRBJ1-5; TRBD1 matches 10 bases. The germline V gene encodes CDR1 LNHDA and CDR2 SQIVND (reference sequence). The CDR3 extends over 16 amino acids. V lost 6 bases, J lost 6 bases, and 11 bases stayed unmatched.

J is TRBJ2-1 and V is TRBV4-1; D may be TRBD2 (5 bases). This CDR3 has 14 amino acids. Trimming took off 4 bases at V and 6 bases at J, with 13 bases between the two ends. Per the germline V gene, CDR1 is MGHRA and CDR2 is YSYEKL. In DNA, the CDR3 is TGCGCCAGCAGCCCCCGGGCGGAGGCCAATGAGCAGTTCTTC. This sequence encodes CASSPRAEANEQFF.

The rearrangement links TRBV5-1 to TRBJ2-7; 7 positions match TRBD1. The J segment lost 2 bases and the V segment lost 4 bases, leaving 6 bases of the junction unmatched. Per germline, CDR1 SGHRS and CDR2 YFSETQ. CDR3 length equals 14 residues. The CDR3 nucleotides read TGCGCCAGCAGCCCCATGACAGGGCCCTACGAGCAGTACTTC. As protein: CASSPMTGPYEQYF.

This CDR3 reads CASSLAGEQFF. CDR3 bases: TGTGCCAGCAGCTTGGCCGGTGAGCAGTTCTTC. This chain links TRBV5-6 with TRBJ2-1; unclear D gene. Germline V CDR1 and CDR2: SGHDT, YYEEEE. This CDR3 comprises 11 residues. With 0 bases removed from V and 9 bases from J, the gap between germline ends came to 4 bases.

CDR3 region: CASSIGLAAYEQYF. CDR3 nucleotide sequence: TGTGCCAGTAGTATTGGGCTAGCGGCCTACGAGCAGTACTTC. The chain employs TRBV19 and TRBJ2-7, with 7 bases fitting TRBD2. V shed 3 bases, J shed 2 bases, and the junction held 4 bases outside the gene matches. The CDR3 length is 14 residues. Germline V CDR1 and CDR2: LNHDA, SQIVND (reference sequence).

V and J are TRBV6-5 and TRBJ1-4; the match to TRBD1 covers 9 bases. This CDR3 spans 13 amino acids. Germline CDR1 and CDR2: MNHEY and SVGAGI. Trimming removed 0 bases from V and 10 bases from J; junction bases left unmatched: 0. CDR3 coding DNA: TGTGCCAGCAGTTACTCACAGGGGGCAAAACTGTTTTTT. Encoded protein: CASSYSQGAKLFF.

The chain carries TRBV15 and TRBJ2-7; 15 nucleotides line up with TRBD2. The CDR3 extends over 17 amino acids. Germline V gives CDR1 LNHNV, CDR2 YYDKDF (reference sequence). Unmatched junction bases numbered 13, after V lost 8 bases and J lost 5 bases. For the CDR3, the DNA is TGTGCCACCGGGGGGACAGGGGGACTAGCGGGAGGCCACGAGCAGTACTTC. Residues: CATGGTGGLAGGHEQYF. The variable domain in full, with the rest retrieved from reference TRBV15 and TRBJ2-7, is DAMVIQNPRYQVTQFGKPVTLSCSQTLNHNVMYWYQQKSSQAPKLLFHYYDKDFNNEADTPDNFQSRRPNTSFCFLDIRSPGLGDTAMYLCATGGTGGLAGGHEQYFGPGTRLTVT.

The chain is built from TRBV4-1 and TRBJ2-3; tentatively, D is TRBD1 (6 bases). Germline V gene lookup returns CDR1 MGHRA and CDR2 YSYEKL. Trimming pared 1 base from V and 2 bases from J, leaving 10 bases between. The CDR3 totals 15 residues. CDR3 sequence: CASSQVQGITDTQYF. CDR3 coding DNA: TGCGCCAGCAGCCAAGTTCAGGGGATCACAGATACGCAGTATTTT.

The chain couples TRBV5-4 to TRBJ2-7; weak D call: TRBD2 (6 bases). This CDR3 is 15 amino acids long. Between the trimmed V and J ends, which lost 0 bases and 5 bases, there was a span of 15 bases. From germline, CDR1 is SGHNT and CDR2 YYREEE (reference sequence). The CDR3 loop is CASSLGVAVENEQYF. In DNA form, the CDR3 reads TGTGCCAGCAGCTTGGGGGTAGCGGTAGAGAACGAGCAGTACTTC. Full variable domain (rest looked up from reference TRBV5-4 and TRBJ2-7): ETGVTQSPTHLIKTRGQQVTLRCSSQSGHNTVSWYQQALGQGPQFIFQYYREEENGRGNFPPRFSGLQFPNYSSELNVNALELDDSALYLCASSLGVAVENEQYFGPGTRLTVT.

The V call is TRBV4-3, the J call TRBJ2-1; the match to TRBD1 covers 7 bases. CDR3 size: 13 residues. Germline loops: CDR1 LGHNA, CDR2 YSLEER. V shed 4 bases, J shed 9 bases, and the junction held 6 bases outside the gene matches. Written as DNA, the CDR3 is TGCGCCAGCAGCCCCGGGGCAGGGGGTGAGCAGTTCTTC. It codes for CASSPGAGGEQFF.

CDR3 DNA: TGTGCCAGCAGATCATACAGCTACGAGCAGTACTTC. Translated: CASRSYSYEQYF. The rearrangement uses TRBV7-2 and TRBJ2-5; D gene unclear. TRBJ2-7 matches the DNA end more closely, so the J call is doubtful. Germline loops: CDR1 SGHTA, CDR2 FQGNSA. This CDR3 has 12 residues.

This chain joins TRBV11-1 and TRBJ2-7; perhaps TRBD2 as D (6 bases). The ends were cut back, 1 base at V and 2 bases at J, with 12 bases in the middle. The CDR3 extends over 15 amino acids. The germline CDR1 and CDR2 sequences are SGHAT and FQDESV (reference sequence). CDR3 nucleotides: TGTGCCAGCAGCTTAGAGCAGGGAGGAACCTACGAGCAGTACTTC. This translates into CASSLEQGGTYEQYF.

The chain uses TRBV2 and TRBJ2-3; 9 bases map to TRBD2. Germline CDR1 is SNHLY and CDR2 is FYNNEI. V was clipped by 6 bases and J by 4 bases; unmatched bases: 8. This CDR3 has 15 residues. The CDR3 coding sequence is TGTGCCAGCAGGAGGAGGGGACTAGCCGCAGATACGCAGTATTTT. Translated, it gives CASRRRGLAADTQYF.

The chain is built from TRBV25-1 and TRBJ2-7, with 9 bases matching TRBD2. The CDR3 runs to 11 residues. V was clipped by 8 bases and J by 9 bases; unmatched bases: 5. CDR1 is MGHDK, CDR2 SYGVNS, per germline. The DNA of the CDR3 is TGTGCCAGCGCTAGCGGGATCGCGCAGTACTTC. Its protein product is CASASGIAQYF.

CDR3 coding DNA: TGTGCCAGCAGCCAGGACAGCCTCTATGGCTACACCTTC. It encodes CASSQDSLYGYTF. This sequence joins TRBV14 and TRBJ1-2; tentative D call: TRBD1 (6 bases). V lost 3 bases, J lost 4 bases, and 9 bases lay in between. The germline gives CDR1 SGHDN, CDR2 FVKESK. The CDR3 totals 13 residues.

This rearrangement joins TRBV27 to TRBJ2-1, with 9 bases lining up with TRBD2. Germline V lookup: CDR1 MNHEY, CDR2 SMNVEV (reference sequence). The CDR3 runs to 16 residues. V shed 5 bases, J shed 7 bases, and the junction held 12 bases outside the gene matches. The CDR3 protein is CASSLGGLAMWNEQFF. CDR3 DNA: TGTGCCAGCAGTCTCGGGGGACTAGCCATGTGGAATGAGCAGTTCTTC.

In nucleotides, the CDR3 is TGTGCCAGCAGTGATGTAGGGGGCCACGAGCAGTACTTC. Its translation: CASSDVGGHEQYF. This chain uses TRBV25-1 with TRBJ2-7; the match to TRBD1 covers 7 bases. Germline V CDR1 and CDR2: MGHDK, SYGVNS. After removal of 3 bases from V and 5 bases from J, the junction contained 4 bases not matched to a gene. CDR3 length equals 13 residues.

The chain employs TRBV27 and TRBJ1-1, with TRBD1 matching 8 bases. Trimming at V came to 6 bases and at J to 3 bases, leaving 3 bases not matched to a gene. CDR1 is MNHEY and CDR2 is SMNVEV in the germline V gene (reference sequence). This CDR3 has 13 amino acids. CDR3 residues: CASRKTGDTEAFF. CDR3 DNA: TGTGCCAGCAGAAAGACAGGGGACACTGAAGCTTTCTTT.

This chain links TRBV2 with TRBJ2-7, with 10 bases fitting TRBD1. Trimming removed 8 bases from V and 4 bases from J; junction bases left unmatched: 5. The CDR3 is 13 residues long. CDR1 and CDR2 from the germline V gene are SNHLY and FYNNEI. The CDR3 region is CASVPGQGYEQYF. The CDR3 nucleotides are TGTGCCAGCGTTCCGGGACAGGGGTACGAGCAGTACTTC.

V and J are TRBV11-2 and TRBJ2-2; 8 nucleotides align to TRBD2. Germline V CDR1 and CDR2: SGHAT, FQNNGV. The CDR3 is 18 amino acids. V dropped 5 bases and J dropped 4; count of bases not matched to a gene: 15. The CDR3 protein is CASSRFRIGGRFTGELFF. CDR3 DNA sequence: TGTGCCAGCAGCCGTTTTAGGATCGGCGGGAGGTTCACCGGGGAGCTGTTTTTT.

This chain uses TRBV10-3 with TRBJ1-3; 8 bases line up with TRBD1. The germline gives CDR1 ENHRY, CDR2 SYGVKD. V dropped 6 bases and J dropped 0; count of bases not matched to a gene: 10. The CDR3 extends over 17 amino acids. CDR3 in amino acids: CAISSSQQGVSGNTIYF. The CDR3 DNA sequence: TGTGCCATCAGCTCCTCCCAACAGGGGGTCTCTGGAAACACCATATATTTT.

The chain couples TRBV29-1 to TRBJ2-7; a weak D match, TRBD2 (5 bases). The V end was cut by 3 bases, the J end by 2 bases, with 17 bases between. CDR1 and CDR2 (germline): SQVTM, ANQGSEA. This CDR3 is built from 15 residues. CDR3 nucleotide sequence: TGCAGCGTTGACCGGGGTTCGTGGGTAACCTACGAGCAGTACTTC. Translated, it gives CSVDRGSWVTYEQYF.

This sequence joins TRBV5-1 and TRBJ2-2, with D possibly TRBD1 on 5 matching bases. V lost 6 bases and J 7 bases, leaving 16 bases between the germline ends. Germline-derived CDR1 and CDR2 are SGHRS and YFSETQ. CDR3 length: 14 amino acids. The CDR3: CASTWGGQGGELFF. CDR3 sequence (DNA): TGCGCCAGCACCTGGGGCGGTCAGGGCGGGGAGCTGTTTTTT.

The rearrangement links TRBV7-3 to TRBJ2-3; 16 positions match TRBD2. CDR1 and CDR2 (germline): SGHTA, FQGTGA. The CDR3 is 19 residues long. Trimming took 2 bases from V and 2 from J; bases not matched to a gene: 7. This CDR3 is CASSLRPGLAGGNTDTQYF. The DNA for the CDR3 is TGTGCCAGCAGCTTACGACCGGGACTAGCGGGAGGGAACACAGATACGCAGTATTTT.

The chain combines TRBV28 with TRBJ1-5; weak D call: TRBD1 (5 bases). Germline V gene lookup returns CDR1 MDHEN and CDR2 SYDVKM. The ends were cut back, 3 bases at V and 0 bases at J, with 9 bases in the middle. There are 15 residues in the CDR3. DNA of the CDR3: TGTGCCAGCAGTTTTAACAGGTTTAGCAATCAGCCCCAGCATTTT. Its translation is CASSFNRFSNQPQHF.

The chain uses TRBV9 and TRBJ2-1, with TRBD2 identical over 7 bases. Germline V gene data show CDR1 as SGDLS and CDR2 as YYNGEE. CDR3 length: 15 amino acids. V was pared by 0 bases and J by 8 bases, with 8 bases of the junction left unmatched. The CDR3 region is CASSVASGKVYEQFF. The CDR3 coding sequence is TGTGCCAGCAGCGTAGCCAGCGGGAAGGTCTATGAGCAGTTCTTC.

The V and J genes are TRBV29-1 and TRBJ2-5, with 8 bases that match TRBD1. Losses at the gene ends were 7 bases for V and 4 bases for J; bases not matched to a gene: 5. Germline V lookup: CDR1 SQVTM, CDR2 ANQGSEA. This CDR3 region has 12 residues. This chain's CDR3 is CSATGGGETQYF. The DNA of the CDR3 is TGCAGCGCTACAGGGGGTGGAGAGACCCAGTACTTC.

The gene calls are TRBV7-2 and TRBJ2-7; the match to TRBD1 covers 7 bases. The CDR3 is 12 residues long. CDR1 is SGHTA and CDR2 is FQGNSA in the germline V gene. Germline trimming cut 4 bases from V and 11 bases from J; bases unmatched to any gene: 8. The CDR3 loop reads CASSSGTGVEYF. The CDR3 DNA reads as TGTGCCAGCAGCTCGGGAACAGGGGTGGAGTACTTC.